This T cell receptor beta chain was documented in a study of T-cell reconstitution after alpha-beta-depleted transplantation in children. As for this clonotype: Its antigen is undetermined.

Library preparation (for TCRbeta) was performed with unique molecular identifiers. One entry per CDR3 protein, called by TCRdb with MiXCR from the PCR reads. The profile shows around 580,000 distinct CDR3 sequences, roughly 23% of them singletons. Study-wide results and limits: The study reportedly traced alpha-beta T cells about two months after transplant to several hundred expanded graft clones. A year post-transplant, T-cell counts and diversity derived mostly from newly produced T cells. High day-60 TCRbeta diversity in some patients came from surviving recipient T cells and thymic progenitors.

Germline V gene sequence: CDR1 DFQATT, CDR2 SNEGSKA (reference sequence). Trimming removed 6 bases at V and 5 bases at J, with 12 bases between. The CDR3 length is 12 residues. The TCR was taken from a boy in the first two years of life who had a stem cell transplant for acute myeloid leukemia, so the T cells may come from the graft donor. The sequenced sample was PBMCs, mostly from graft donor cells, obtained 360 days after TCRalphabeta/CD19-depleted stem cell transplant. The rearrangement links TRBV20-1 to TRBJ2-3; either TRBD1 or TRBD2 may fit D (5 bases each). This CDR3 reads CSAGTVGDTQYF. The CDR3 bases are TGCAGTGCGGGGACGGTGGGAGATACGCAGTATTTT.